These 23 T cell receptor beta chains were all obtained from the same sample, sequenced in a study of CD8+ T cells in alopecia areata. Sequencing relied on a cDNA template that was reverse transcribed from extracted RNA. Clones were read by immunoSEQ multiplex PCR, and TCRdb kept only the in-frame ones, dropping some. The sample has about 210,000 clones; roughly three fifths are singletons. The sample's treatment: oral pan-JAK inhibitor, 5-10 mg twice daily. The source material was CD4+ T cells sorted from blood, sampled between weeks 43 and 45, from a patient treated with tofacitinib. The receptors shown here come from a human donor with alopecia areata.

The chain combines TRBV30 with TRBJ2-5; no definite D call. The V end was cut by 2 bases, the J end by 4 bases, with 14 bases between. This CDR3 comprises 14 residues. Germline V gene data show CDR1 as GTSNPN and CDR2 as SVGIG (reference sequence). CDR3: CAWSRNIGSETQYF. The CDR3 DNA follows: TGTGCCTGGAGTCGAAACATCGGGTCAGAGACCCAGTACTTC.

The count of this clone is one. The chain joins TRBV15 to TRBJ1-2, with 9 bases identical to TRBD1. CDR3 size: 16 residues. CDR1 is LNHNV and CDR2 is YYDKDF in the germline V gene (reference sequence). Unmatched junction bases numbered 11, after V lost 5 bases and J lost 4 bases. The CDR3 sequence: CATSYQVQGAGYGYTF. The CDR3 nucleotides are TGTGCCACCAGCTATCAAGTACAGGGGGCTGGCTATGGCTACACCTTC. The full variable domain, in which reference TRBV15 and TRBJ1-2 provide the parts outside the CDR3, is DAMVIQNPRYQVTQFGKPVTLSCSQTLNHNVMYWYQQKSSQAPKLLFHYYDKDFNNEADTPDNFQSRRPNTSFCFLDIRSPGLGDTAMYLCATSYQVQGAGYGYTFGSGTRLTVV.

V and J are TRBV5-3 and TRBJ2-1, with D possibly called TRBD1 or TRBD2 (5 bases each). TRBV5-3 is an ORF; its function is uncertain. V was shortened by 8 bases and J by 7 bases, with 19 bases between the two germline ends. The CDR3 is made up of 14 amino acids. DNA of the CDR3: TGTGCCAGCCCTAAACTGGGACGTGGAAATGAGCAGTTCTTC. Protein sequence: CASPKLGRGNEQFF.

The chain is built from TRBV30 and TRBJ1-4; 7 bases align to TRBD1. The CDR3 is 16 residues long. Germline values: CDR1 GTSNPN, CDR2 SVGIG (reference sequence). V dropped 0 bases and J dropped 5; count of bases not matched to a gene: 9. The CDR3 loop reads CAWSVGGRVRNEKLFF. The CDR3 DNA follows: TGTGCCTGGAGTGTAGGGGGCAGGGTGAGGAATGAAAAACTGTTTTTT.

The rearrangement links TRBV19 to TRBJ1-2; D remains unclear. Germline loops: CDR1 LNHDA, CDR2 SQIVND (reference sequence). The CDR3 covers 14 residues. V lost 4 bases, J lost 8 bases, and 17 bases lay in between. CDR3 protein: CASSSGVKDGGYTF. The CDR3 DNA follows: TGTGCCAGTAGTAGTGGGGTTAAGGACGGCGGCTACACCTTC.

J is TRBJ2-7 and V is TRBV10-3, with 7 bases identical to TRBD1. The CDR3 runs to 13 residues. Trimming cost V 4 bases and J 5 bases; bases outside gene matches: 5. CDR1 ENHRY and CDR2 SYGVKD come from the germline V gene. Here the CDR3 DNA reads TGTGCCATCAGTGGACAGGGATCTAACGAGCAGTACTTC. Translating it yields CAISGQGSNEQYF.

V is TRBV13 and J is TRBJ2-1; D is perhaps TRBD2 (5 bases). CDR3 length equals 15 residues. Trimming left V 4 bases short and J 1 base short, with 11 bases between. In germline, CDR1 is PRHDT, CDR2 FYEKMQ (reference sequence). CDR3 nucleotide sequence: TGTGCCAGCAGCTCCTCTAGCATTTCCTACAATGAGCAGTTCTTC. Its protein is CASSSSSISYNEQFF.

This chain joins TRBV30 and TRBJ2-3; D is unclear. Germline V gives CDR1 GTSNPN, CDR2 SVGIG (reference sequence). The CDR3 spans 13 residues. Trimming removed 3 bases at V and 4 bases at J, with 11 bases between. CDR3 sequence (DNA): TGTGCCTGGAGAGGTGTGCCGGCAGATACGCAGTATTTT. Protein: CAWRGVPADTQYF.

The J gene is TRBJ1-2, the V gene TRBV2, with 11 positions matching TRBD1. The CDR3 runs to 17 residues. V dropped 3 bases and J dropped 2; count of bases not matched to a gene: 8. The V gene's germline CDR1 is SNHLY and CDR2 FYNNEI. The DNA of the CDR3 is TGTGCCAGCAGTGACGACAGGACAGGGGGCACCAACTATGGCTACACCTTC. Amino acid sequence: CASSDDRTGGTNYGYTF.

This clone was seen a handful of times. This chain joins TRBV10-3 and TRBJ2-7, with D possibly TRBD2 on 6 matching bases. CDR3 length equals 13 residues. Trimming removed 6 bases from V and 7 bases from J, with 16 bases in between. CDR1 is ENHRY and CDR2 is SYGVKD in the germline V gene. The CDR3 nucleotides read TGTGCCATCAGCGAGGGACGGGGAGGAGAGCAGTACTTC. This codes for CAISEGRGGEQYF.

The J gene is TRBJ2-3, the V gene TRBV11-3; 10 bases are a match to TRBD2. The CDR3 is 15 amino acids. Trimming at V came to 11 bases and at J to 2 bases, leaving 10 bases not matched to a gene. CDR1 is SGHNT and CDR2 is YENEEA in the germline V gene. The CDR3 coding sequence is TGTGCCTCCGGGGCTAGCGGGGGCCTCACAGATACGCAGTATTTT. It encodes CASGASGGLTDTQYF.

To note about this clone: Other nucleotide sequences from this sample produce the same CDR3. The CDR3 reads CSVVGGYGYTF. The CDR3 region has the DNA TGCAGCGTTGTGGGCGGCTATGGCTACACCTTC. The V gene is TRBV29-1, the J gene TRBJ1-2; D is undetermined. V lost 4 bases and J 4 bases, leaving 7 bases between the germline ends. Germline-derived CDR1 and CDR2 are SQVTM and ANQGSEA. CDR3 size: 11 residues. The full variable domain, its missing parts supplied by reference TRBV29-1 and TRBJ1-2, is SAVISQKPSRDICQRGTSLTIQCQVDSQVTMMFWYRQQPGQSLTLIATANQGSEATYESGFVIDKFPISRPNLTFSTLTVSNMSPEDSSIYLCSVVGGYGYTFGSGTRLTVV.

V gene TRBV29-1 combines with J gene TRBJ2-3, with TRBD2 matching 8 bases. Unmatched junction bases numbered 0, after V lost 4 bases and J lost 3 bases. Germline values: CDR1 SQVTM, CDR2 ANQGSEA. The CDR3 contains 12 residues. CDR3 loop: CSVGLATDTQYF. For the CDR3, the DNA is TGCAGCGTTGGACTAGCGACAGATACGCAGTATTTT.

This clone was counted between two and nine times. This chain links TRBV29-1 with TRBJ1-5; D unclear. The CDR3 totals 14 residues. Trimming pared 7 bases from V and 0 bases from J, leaving 13 bases between. Per the germline V gene, CDR1 is SQVTM and CDR2 is ANQGSEA. CDR3 sequence: CSAPREDSNQPQHF. In DNA form, the CDR3 reads TGCAGCGCCCCCCGGGAGGATAGCAATCAGCCCCAGCATTTT.

CDR3 nucleotide sequence: TGTGCCAGCAGCCGGGATCAGTCCTACACCTTC. Residues: CASSRDQSYTF. This rearrangement joins TRBV5-6 to TRBJ1-2; D is ambiguous. The germline V and J ends were trimmed by 4 bases and 10 bases, with 11 bases remaining between them. Germline lookup yields CDR1 SGHDT and CDR2 YYEEEE. The CDR3 is made up of 11 amino acids.

The genes are TRBV30 and TRBJ2-1, with 7 bases fitting TRBD2. Looked up from germline, CDR1 is GTSNPN and CDR2 is SVGIG (reference sequence). The length of the CDR3 is 17 residues. After removal of 1 base from V and 0 bases from J, the junction contained 9 bases not matched to a gene. CDR3 sequence reads: CAWSATNQRGSYNEQFF. The DNA of the CDR3 is TGTGCCTGGAGTGCTACTAACCAGCGGGGCTCCTACAATGAGCAGTTCTTC.

The table lists this clone with a few counts. The rearrangement links TRBV4-3 to TRBJ2-7; TRBD2 aligns across 8 bases. Germline V CDR1 and CDR2: LGHNA, YSLEER. The V segment lost 1 base and the J segment 0 bases; nucleotides outside the gene matches: 5. The CDR3 runs to 16 residues. CDR3 sequence: CASSQVAGGTSYEQYF. The CDR3 nucleotides read TGCGCCAGCAGCCAAGTCGCGGGGGGTACCTCCTACGAGCAGTACTTC.

The V and J genes are TRBV7-2 and TRBJ2-3; 10 bases match TRBD2. The CDR3 contains 15 residues. Germline V CDR1 and CDR2: SGHTA, FQGNSA. The J segment lost 4 bases and the V segment lost 5 bases, leaving 6 bases of the junction unmatched. The CDR3 here is CASSPSGGAADTQYF. The CDR3 nucleotides read TGTGCCAGCAGCCCGAGCGGGGGGGCCGCAGATACGCAGTATTTT.

V usage is TRBV11-2 and J usage is TRBJ2-2; D remains unclear. CDR1 and CDR2 from the germline V gene are SGHAT and FQNNGV. V was clipped by 7 bases and J by 2 bases, with 14 bases between them. This CDR3 spans 15 amino acids. The chain's CDR3 is CASTLRGLNTGELFF. The CDR3 DNA reads TGTGCCAGCACCTTGCGCGGCCTCAACACCGGGGAGCTGTTTTTT.

The chain couples TRBV7-8 to TRBJ2-5; TRBD2 matches at 14 bases. The ends lost 4 bases at V and 5 bases at J; junction bases unmatched: 9. The CDR3 is 17 residues long. From germline, CDR1 is SGHVS and CDR2 FQNEAQ. CDR3 protein: CASSSGLAGGPGETQYF. In DNA form, the CDR3 reads TGTGCCAGCAGCTCAGGACTAGCGGGGGGACCTGGGGAGACCCAGTACTTC.

This clone was detected only once. This sample also contains other DNA sequences that code for the same CDR3. CDR3 sequence (DNA): TGCAGCGCGCCCAGCGGGGGGAACAATGAGCAGTTCTTC. This encodes CSAPSGGNNEQFF. The chain employs TRBV29-1 and TRBJ2-1, with 9 bases aligning to TRBD2. V trimming: 7 bases; J trimming: 5 bases; junction bases outside the gene matches: 6. The CDR3 has 13 residues. The germline V gene encodes CDR1 SQVTM and CDR2 ANQGSEA.

The chain combines TRBV7-6 with TRBJ1-5; tentative D call: TRBD1 (5 bases). Germline V gene sequence: CDR1 SGHVS, CDR2 FNYEAQ. Deletions cut 2 bases from V and 2 bases from J, with 16 bases between. The CDR3 has 17 amino acids. The CDR3 sequence: CASSLRDGGVGNQPQHF. The CDR3 DNA follows: TGTGCCAGCAGCTTAAGGGATGGGGGAGTCGGCAATCAGCCCCAGCATTTT. The whole variable domain, filled in from reference TRBV7-6 and TRBJ1-5, reads GAGVSQSPRYKVTKRGQDVALRCDPISGHVSLYWYRQALGQGPEFLTYFNYEAQQDKSGLPNDRFSAERPEGSISTLTIQRTEQRDSAMYRCASSLRDGGVGNQPQHFGDGTRLSIL.

This sequence joins TRBV15 and TRBJ2-2, with D perhaps TRBD2 (5 bases). The CDR3 consists of 16 residues. With 4 bases removed from V and 8 bases from J, the gap between germline ends came to 20 bases. Germline lookup yields CDR1 LNHNV and CDR2 YYDKDF (reference sequence). The CDR3 loop is CATSIRPPGPGGELFF. CDR3 nucleotides: TGTGCCACCAGCATACGGCCACCCGGGCCGGGAGGGGAGCTGTTTTTT.